This T cell receptor beta chain was observed in a study of T cells in Graves' hyperthyroidism and ophthalmopathy. General study results and limits: Progression to ophthalmopathy was predicted a median of approximately seven months early. Ophthalmopathy stood apart from stable hyperthyroidism in a 13 V-J model. Within blood appeared most thyroid clonotypes that had expanded above 0.001.

Using RNA transcripts as the source, TCR beta CDR3 regions were amplified. During a first-round RT-PCR of the TCR CDR3, the HTBI primer set was used. MiXCR was run by TCRdb on the multiplex PCR reads, yielding one entry per CDR3 protein. This repertoire shows 550,000 to 600,000 distinct CDR3 sequences, 46% found once; its top ten account for around a fifth. As for this clonotype: Its antigen is still unknown.

Exclusion criteria comprised uncontrolled infection, other autoimmune disease, pregnancy or lactation. Sequencing input: peripheral blood or thyroid tissue (not recorded which). The sequence derives from an adult woman with Graves' disease, either hyperthyroidism or ophthalmopathy (not recorded which).

CDR3 amino acids: CASSFSDVGDTF. The CDR3 coding sequence is TGTGCCAGCAGCTTTTCGGACGTCGGAGACACCTTC. The chain employs TRBV11-2 and TRBJ1-2; D unresolved. The CDR3 runs to 12 residues. Deletions cut 3 bases from V and 12 bases from J, with 14 bases between. CDR1 SGHAT and CDR2 FQNNGV come from the germline V gene. Full variable domain (remainder filled in from reference TRBV11-2 and TRBJ1-2): EAGVAQSPRYKIIEKRQSVAFWCNPISGHATLYWYQQILGQGPKLLIQFQNNGVVDDSQLPKDRFSAERLKGVDSTLKIQPAKLEDSAVYLCASSFSDVGDTFGSGTRLTVV.